These 3 T cell receptor beta chains were all obtained from the same sample, sequenced in a study of post-analysis software for immune sequencing data. General observations from the study: Five TRBV segments, including TRBV5-6, TRBV5-1 and TRBV20-1, were more frequent in patients than controls.

No antigens are known for them. The TCR beta cDNA libraries contained unique molecular identifiers. TCRdb reprocessed the PCR reads with MiXCR, giving one entry per CDR3 protein. The sample records fewer than 700,000 distinct CDR3 sequences, 44% being singletons. The sequenced sample was blood. The source of these receptors is a girl between 10 and 17 years old with multiple sclerosis.

This chain uses TRBV19 with TRBJ1-5, with D perhaps matching TRBD1 (5 bases). Deletions cut 0 bases from V and 5 bases from J, with 17 bases between. Germline V gene sequence: CDR1 LNHDA, CDR2 SQIVND (reference sequence). CDR3 length: 17 amino acids. The chain's CDR3 is CASSIDRDAPRDQPQHF. Here the CDR3 DNA reads TGTGCCAGTAGTATAGATCGGGACGCCCCGAGGGATCAGCCCCAGCATTTT.

The chain combines TRBV7-2 with TRBJ1-2, with TRBD1 identical over 8 bases. Trimming cost V 5 bases and J 6 bases; bases outside gene matches: 5. Germline CDR1 and CDR2: SGHTA and FQGNSA. CDR3 size: 13 residues. The CDR3 spells CASSPRGRHGYTF. The CDR3 DNA reads as TGTGCCAGCAGCCCCAGGGGGCGGCATGGCTACACCTTC.

This clonotype was recorded once. The genes are TRBV6-5 and TRBJ2-3; D is unclear. Germline CDR1 MNHEY, CDR2 SVGAGI. CDR3 length: 17 amino acids. V shed 4 bases and J shed 4 bases, with 21 bases lying between them. The CDR3 region is CASSSPPTRRVSDTQYF. DNA of the CDR3: TGTGCCAGCAGTTCCCCGCCAACTCGACGTGTCTCAGATACGCAGTATTTT.